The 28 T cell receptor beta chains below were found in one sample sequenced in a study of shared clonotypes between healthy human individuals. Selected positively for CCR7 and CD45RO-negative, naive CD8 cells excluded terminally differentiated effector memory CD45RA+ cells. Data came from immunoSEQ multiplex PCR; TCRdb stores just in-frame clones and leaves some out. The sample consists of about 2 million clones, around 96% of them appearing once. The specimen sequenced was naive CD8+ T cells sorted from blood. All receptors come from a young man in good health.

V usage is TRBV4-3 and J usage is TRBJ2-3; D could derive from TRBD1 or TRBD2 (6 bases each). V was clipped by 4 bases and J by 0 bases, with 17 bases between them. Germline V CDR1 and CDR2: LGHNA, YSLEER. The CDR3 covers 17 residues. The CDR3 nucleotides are TGCGCCAGCAGCCTCGCCCCGGGGGCTTCTAGCACAGATACGCAGTATTTT. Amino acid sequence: CASSLAPGASSTDTQYF.

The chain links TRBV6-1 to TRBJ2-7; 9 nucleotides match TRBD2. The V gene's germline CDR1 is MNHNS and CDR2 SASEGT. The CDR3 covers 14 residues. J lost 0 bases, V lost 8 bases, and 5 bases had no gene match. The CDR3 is CASGFSGGSYEQYF. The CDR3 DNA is TGTGCCAGCGGGTTTAGCGGGGGCTCCTACGAGCAGTACTTC.

The CDR3 region has the DNA TGTGCCAGTAGCTTGGGGATCCATGAGCAGTTCTTC. Protein product: CASSLGIHEQFF. J is TRBJ2-1 and V is TRBV19, with D uncertain. The CDR3 is 12 residues long. V lost 6 bases and J 8 bases, leaving 11 bases between the germline ends. Germline assignment: CDR1 LNHDA and CDR2 SQIVND (reference sequence).

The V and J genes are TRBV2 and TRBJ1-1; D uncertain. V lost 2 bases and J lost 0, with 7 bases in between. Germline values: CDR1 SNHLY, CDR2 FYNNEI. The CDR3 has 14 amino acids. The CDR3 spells CASSEQVMNTEAFF. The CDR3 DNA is TGTGCCAGCAGTGAACAGGTTATGAACACTGAAGCTTTCTTT.

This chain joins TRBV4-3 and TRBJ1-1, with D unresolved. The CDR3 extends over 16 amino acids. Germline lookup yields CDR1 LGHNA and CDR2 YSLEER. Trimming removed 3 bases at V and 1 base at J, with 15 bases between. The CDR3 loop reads CASSQRLDVGNTEAFF. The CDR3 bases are TGCGCCAGCAGCCAGCGCCTAGACGTTGGGAACACTGAAGCTTTCTTT.

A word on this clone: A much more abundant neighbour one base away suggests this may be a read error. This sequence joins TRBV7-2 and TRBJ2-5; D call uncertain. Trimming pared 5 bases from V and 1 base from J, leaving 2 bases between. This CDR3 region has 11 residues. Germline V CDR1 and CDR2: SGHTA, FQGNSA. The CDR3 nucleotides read TGTGCCAGCAGCGTCCAAGAGACCCAGTACTTC. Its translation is CASSVQETQYF. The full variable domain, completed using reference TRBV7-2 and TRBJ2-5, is GAGVSQSPSNKVTEKGKDVELRCDPISGHTALYWYRQSLGQGLEFLIYFQGNSAPDKSGLPSDRFSAERTGGSVSTLTIQRTQQEDSAVYLCASSVQETQYFGPGTRLLVL.

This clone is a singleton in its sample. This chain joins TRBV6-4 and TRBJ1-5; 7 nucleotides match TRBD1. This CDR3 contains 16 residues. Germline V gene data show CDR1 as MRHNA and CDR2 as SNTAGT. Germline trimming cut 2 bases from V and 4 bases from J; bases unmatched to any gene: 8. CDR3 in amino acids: CASSDPGTEGNQPQHF. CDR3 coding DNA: TGTGCCAGCAGTGACCCCGGGACAGAAGGAAATCAGCCCCAGCATTTT.

The CDR3: CASSPNVLANEQFF. CDR3 DNA: TGTGCCAGCAGCCCGAATGTCCTAGCCAATGAGCAGTTCTTC. The V and J genes are TRBV7-2 and TRBJ2-1; D possibly corresponds to TRBD2 (5 bases). V was cut by 5 bases and J by 6 bases, with 14 bases left in between. Per the germline V gene, CDR1 is SGHTA and CDR2 is FQGNSA. This CDR3 is 14 amino acids long.

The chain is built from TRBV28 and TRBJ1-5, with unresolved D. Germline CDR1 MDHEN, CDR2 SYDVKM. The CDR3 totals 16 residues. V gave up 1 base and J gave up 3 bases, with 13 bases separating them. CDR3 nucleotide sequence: TGTGCCAGCAGTTTATCGGCAGGAGCATACAATCAGCCCCAGCATTTT. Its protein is CASSLSAGAYNQPQHF.

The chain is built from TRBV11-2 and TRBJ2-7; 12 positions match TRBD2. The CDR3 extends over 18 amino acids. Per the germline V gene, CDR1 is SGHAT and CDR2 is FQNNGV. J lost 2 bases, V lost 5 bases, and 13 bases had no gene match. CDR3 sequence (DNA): TGTGCCAGCAGCCTTACCTTATGGACTAGCGGGATTACCTACGAGCAGTACTTC. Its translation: CASSLTLWTSGITYEQYF.

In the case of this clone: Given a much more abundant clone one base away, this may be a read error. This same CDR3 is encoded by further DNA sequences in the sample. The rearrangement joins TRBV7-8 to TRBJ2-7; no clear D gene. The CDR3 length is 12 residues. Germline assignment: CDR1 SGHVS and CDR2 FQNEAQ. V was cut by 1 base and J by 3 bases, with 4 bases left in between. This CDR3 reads CASSLGDYEQYF. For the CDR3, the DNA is TGTGCCAGCAGCTTAGGGGACTACGAGCAGTACTTC. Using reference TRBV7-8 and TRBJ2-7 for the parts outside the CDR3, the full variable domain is GAGVSQSPRYKVAKRGQDVALRCDPISGHVSLFWYQQALGQGPEFLTYFQNEAQLDKSGLPSDRFFAERPEGSVSTLKIQRTQQEDSAVYLCASSLGDYEQYFGPGTRLTVT.

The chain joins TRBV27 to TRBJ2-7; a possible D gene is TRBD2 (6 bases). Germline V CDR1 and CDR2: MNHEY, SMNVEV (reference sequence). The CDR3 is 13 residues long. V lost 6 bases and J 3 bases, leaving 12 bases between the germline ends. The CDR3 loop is CASSAGRSYEQYF. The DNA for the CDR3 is TGTGCCAGCAGCGCGGGACGGAGCTACGAGCAGTACTTC.

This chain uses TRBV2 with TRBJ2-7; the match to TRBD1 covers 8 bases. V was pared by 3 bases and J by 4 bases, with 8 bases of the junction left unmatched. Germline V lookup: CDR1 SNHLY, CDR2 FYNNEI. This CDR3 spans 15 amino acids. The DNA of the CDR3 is TGTGCCAGCAGTGAGGACCAGGGGGCAGTGTACGAGCAGTACTTC. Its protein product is CASSEDQGAVYEQYF.

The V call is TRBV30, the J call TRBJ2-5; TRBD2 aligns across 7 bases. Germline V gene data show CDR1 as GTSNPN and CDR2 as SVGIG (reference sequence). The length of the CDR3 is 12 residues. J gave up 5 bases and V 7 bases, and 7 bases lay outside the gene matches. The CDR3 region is CASGLFVETQYF. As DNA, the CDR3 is TGTGCCTCGGGACTATTCGTGGAGACCCAGTACTTC.

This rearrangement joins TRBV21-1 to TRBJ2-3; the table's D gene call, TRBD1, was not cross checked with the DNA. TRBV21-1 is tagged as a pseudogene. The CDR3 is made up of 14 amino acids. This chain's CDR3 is CASSKGQGTDTQYF. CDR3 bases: TGTGCCAGCAGCAAAGGACAGGGGACAGATACGCAGTATTTT.

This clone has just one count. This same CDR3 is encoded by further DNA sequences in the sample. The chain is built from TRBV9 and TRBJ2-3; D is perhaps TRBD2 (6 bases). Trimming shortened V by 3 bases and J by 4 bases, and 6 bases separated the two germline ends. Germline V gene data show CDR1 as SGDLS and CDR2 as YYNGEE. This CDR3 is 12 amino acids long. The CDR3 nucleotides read TGTGCCAGCAGCGGGGGGGCAGATACGCAGTATTTT. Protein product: CASSGGADTQYF. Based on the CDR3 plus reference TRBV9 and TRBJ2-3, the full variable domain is DSGVTQTPKHLITATGQRVTLRCSPRSGDLSVYWYQQSLDQGLQFLIQYYNGEERAKGNILERFSAQQFPDLHSELNLSSLELGDSALYFCASSGGADTQYFGPGTRLTVL.

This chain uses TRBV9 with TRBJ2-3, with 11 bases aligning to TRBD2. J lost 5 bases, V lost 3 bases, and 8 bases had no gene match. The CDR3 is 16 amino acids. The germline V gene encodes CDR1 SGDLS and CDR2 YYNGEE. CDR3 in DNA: TGTGCCAGCAGCGCGACACTAGCGGGGGCCAGAGATACGCAGTATTTT. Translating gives CASSATLAGARDTQYF.

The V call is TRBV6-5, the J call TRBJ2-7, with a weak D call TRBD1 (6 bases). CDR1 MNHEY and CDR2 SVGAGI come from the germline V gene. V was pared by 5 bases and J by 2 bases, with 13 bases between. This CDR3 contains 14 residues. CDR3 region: CASSQQGFAYEQYF. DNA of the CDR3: TGTGCCAGCAGTCAACAGGGTTTTGCCTACGAGCAGTACTTC.

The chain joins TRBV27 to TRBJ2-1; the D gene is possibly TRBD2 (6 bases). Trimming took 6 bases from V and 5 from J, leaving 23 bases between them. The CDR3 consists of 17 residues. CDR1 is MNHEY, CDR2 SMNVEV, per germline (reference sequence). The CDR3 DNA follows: TGTGCCAGCAGCAAGCGGGTCTTTGCCGATCCCAACAATGAGCAGTTCTTC. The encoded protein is CASSKRVFADPNNEQFF.

The CDR3 here is CASSFQGPGLYGYTF. CDR3 DNA sequence: TGTGCCAGCAGTTTTCAGGGACCAGGACTCTATGGCTACACCTTC. This chain connects TRBV27 to TRBJ1-2; D perhaps matches TRBD1 (5 bases). Germline V CDR1 and CDR2: MNHEY, SMNVEV (reference sequence). This CDR3 has 15 amino acids. Trimming took 3 bases from V and 4 from J, leaving 15 bases between them.

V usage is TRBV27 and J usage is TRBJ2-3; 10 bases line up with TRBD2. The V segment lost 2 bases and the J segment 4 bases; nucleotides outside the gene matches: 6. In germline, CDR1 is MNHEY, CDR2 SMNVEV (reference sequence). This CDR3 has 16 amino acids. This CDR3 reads CASSLIPSGGADTQYF. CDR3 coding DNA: TGTGCCAGCAGTTTAATTCCTAGCGGGGGAGCAGATACGCAGTATTTT.

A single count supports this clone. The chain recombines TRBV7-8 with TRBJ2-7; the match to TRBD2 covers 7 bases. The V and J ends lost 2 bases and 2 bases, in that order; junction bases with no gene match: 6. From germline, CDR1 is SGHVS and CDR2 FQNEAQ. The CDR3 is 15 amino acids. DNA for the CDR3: TGTGCCAGCAGCTTAATGGCGGGGGATGCCTACGAGCAGTACTTC. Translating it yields CASSLMAGDAYEQYF.

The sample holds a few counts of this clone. CDR3 region: CASSELWTGVYEQYF. The CDR3, as DNA: TGTGCCAGCAGTGAACTATGGACAGGGGTCTACGAGCAGTACTTC. The chain recombines TRBV6-1 with TRBJ2-7, with TRBD1 matching over 9 bases. Germline V CDR1 and CDR2: MNHNS, SASEGT. This CDR3 has 15 amino acids. V was pared by 2 bases and J by 3 bases, with 5 bases of the junction left unmatched.

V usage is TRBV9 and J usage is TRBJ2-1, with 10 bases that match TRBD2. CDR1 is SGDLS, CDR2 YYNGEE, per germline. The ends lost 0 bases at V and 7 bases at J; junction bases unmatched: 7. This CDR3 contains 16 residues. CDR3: CASSVEGLAGENEQFF. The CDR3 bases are TGTGCCAGCAGCGTAGAGGGGCTAGCGGGAGAAAATGAGCAGTTCTTC. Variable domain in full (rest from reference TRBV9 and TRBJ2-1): DSGVTQTPKHLITATGQRVTLRCSPRSGDLSVYWYQQSLDQGLQFLIQYYNGEERAKGNILERFSAQQFPDLHSELNLSSLELGDSALYFCASSVEGLAGENEQFFGPGTRLTVL.

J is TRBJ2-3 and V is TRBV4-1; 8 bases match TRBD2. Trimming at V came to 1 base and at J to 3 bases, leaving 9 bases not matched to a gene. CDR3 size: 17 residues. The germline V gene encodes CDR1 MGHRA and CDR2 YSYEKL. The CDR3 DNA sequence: TGCGCCAGCAGCCAAGCGCCGGGACTAGGACTAACAGATACGCAGTATTTT. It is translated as CASSQAPGLGLTDTQYF.

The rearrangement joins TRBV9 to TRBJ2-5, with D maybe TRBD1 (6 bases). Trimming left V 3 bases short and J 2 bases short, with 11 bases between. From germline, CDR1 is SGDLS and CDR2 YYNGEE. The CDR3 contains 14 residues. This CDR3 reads CASSATGQQETQYF. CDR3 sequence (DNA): TGTGCCAGCAGCGCGACAGGCCAGCAAGAGACCCAGTACTTC.

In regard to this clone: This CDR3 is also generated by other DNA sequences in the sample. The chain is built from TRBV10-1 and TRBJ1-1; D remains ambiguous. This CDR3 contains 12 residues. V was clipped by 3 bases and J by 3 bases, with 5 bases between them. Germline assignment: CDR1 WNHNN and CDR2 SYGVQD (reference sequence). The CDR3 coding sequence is TGCGCCAGCAGTGACTGGGACACTGAAGCTTTCTTT. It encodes CASSDWDTEAFF.

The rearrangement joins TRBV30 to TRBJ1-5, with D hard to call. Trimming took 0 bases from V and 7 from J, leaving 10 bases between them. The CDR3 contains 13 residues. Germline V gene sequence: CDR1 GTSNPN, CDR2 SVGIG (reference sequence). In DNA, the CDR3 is TGTGCCTGGAGTGTAGAGGAGGACCAGCCCCAGCATTTT. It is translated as CAWSVEEDQPQHF.